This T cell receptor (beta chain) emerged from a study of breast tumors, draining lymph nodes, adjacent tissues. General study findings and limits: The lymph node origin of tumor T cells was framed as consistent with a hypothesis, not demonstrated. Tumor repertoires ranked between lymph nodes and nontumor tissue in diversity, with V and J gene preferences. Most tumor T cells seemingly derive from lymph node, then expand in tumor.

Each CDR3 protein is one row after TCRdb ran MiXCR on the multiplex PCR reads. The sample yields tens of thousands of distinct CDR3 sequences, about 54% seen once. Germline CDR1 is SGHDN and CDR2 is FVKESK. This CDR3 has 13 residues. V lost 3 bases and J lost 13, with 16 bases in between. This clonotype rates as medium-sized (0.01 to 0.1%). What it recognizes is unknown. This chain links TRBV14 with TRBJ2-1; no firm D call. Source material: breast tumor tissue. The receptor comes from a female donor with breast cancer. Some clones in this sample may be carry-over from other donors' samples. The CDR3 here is CASSQDTTWGQFF. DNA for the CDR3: TGTGCCAGCAGCCAGGATACGACTTGGGGACAGTTCTTC. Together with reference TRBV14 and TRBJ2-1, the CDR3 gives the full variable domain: EAGVTQFPSHSVIEKGQTVTLRCDPISGHDNLYWYRRVMGKEIKFLLHFVKESKQDESGMPNNRFLAERTGGTYSTLKVQPAELEDSGVYFCASSQDTTWGQFFGPGTRLTVL.